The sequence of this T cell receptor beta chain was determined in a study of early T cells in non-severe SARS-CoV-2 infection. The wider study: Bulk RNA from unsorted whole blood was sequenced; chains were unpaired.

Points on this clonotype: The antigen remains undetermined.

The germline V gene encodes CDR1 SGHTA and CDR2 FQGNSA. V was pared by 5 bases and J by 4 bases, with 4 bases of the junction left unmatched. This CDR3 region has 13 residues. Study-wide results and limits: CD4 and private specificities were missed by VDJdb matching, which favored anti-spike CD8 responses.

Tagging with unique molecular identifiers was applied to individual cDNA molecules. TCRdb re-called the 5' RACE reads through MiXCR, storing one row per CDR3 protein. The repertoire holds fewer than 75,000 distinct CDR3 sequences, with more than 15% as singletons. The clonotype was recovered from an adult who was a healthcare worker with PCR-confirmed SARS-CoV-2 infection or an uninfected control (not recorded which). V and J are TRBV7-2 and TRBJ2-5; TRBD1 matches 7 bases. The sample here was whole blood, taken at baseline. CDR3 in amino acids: CASSPGTAETQYF. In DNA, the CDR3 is TGTGCCAGCAGCCCCGGGACAGCAGAGACCCAGTACTTC.